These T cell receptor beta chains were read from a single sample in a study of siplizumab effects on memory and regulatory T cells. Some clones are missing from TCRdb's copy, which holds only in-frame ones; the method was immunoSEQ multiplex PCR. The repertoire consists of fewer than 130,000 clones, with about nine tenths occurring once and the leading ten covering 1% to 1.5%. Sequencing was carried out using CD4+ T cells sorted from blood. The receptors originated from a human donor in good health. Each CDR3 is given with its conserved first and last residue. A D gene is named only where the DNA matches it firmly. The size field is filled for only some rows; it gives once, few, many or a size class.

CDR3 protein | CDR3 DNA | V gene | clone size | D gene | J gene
CASKQQGDSYNSPLHF | TGCGCCAGCAAGCAGCAGGGGGACTCCTATAATTCACCCCTCCACTTT | TRBV4-1 | - | TRBD1 | TRBJ1-6
CASSGDYADEQFF | TGTGCCAGCAGTGGGGACTACGCAGATGAGCAGTTCTTC | TRBV2 | - | TRBD2 | TRBJ2-1
CAWSGGAGGGKAFF | TGTGCCTGGAGTGGGGGAGCGGGAGGGGGCAAAGCTTTCTTT | TRBV30 | - | TRBD1 | TRBJ1-1
CASSLAPGERGYGYTF | TGTGCCAGCAGCTTGGCTCCGGGGGAGAGAGGCTATGGCTACACCTTC | TRBV5-4 | - | - | TRBJ1-2
CASSLGDGTGSNQPQHF | TGTGCCAGCAGCTTAGGGGACGGGACAGGGTCCAATCAGCCCCAGCATTTT | TRBV7-9 | - | TRBD1 | TRBJ1-5
CASSHSHPYEQYF | TGTGCCAGCAGCCACTCTCACCCCTACGAGCAGTACTTC | TRBV21-1 | - | - | TRBJ2-7
CASSSTTRGRAQYF | TGTGCCAGCAGCTCGACTACGAGGGGGCGAGCCCAGTACTTC | TRBV7-2 | - | TRBD1 | TRBJ2-5
CASSYWEGDEAFF | TGTGCCAGCAGTTACTGGGAGGGGGATGAAGCTTTCTTT | TRBV6-5 | - | - | TRBJ1-1
CVWSIGQVAGNTIYF | TGTGTCTGGAGTATTGGACAGGTCGCCGGAAACACCATATATTTT | TRBV30 | - | TRBD1 | TRBJ1-3
CASTTSSGSSEQYF | TGTGCCAGCACCACCTCTAGCGGGAGTTCCGAGCAGTACTTC | TRBV11-2 | - | TRBD2 | TRBJ2-7
CAWSVFGRTNEKLFF | TGTGCCTGGAGTGTTTTCGGCCGAACTAATGAAAAACTGTTTTTT | TRBV30 | - | - | TRBJ1-4
CASSYGTSIDTQYF | TGTGCCAGCAGTTACGGGACGTCAATAGATACGCAGTATTTT | TRBV6-5 | - | - | TRBJ2-3
CASSVVGGQGARGYTF | TGTGCCAGCAGCGTGGTAGGCGGGCAGGGGGCACGTGGCTACACCTTC | TRBV9 | - | TRBD1 | TRBJ1-2
CASSPQTQGGNEQYF | TGTGCCAGCTCACCACAGACTCAGGGGGGAAACGAGCAGTACTTC | TRBV18 | - | - | TRBJ2-7
CASSPDSLWGYTF | TGTGCCAGCAGCCCAGACAGTCTGTGGGGCTACACCTTC | TRBV11-2 | - | - | TRBJ1-2
CARDLNTGELFF | TGTGCCCGGGACCTAAACACCGGGGAGCTGTTTTTT | TRBV30 | few | - | TRBJ2-2
CASSSTGSTDTQYF | TGCGCCAGCAGCTCGACAGGGAGCACAGATACGCAGTATTTT | TRBV5-1 | - | TRBD1 | TRBJ2-3
CASSPQGFYGYTF | TGTGCCAGTAGCCCCCAGGGATTCTATGGCTACACCTTC | TRBV19 | - | - | TRBJ1-2
CASSLAGDGSYEQYF | TGTGCCAGCAGCTTAGCGGGGGACGGCTCCTACGAGCAGTACTTC | TRBV11-3 | - | - | TRBJ2-7
CASRPGQGTGELFF | TGTGCCAGCAGACCGGGACAGGGCACCGGGGAGCTGTTTTTT | TRBV5-5 | - | TRBD1 | TRBJ2-2